These T cell receptor beta chains were read from a single sample in a study of Ad26.COV2.S vaccination and SARS-CoV-2 variants. Assay: immunoSEQ multiplex PCR; the TCRdb copy retains only in-frame clones and omits some. The sample carries 300,000 to 350,000 clones, about 86% recorded once. The sample here was peripheral blood, taken in a trial of Ad26.COV2.S vaccine versus placebo. The receptors stem from a person between 18 and 60 years old who received the Ad26.COV2.S COVID-19 vaccine or a placebo. Both conserved end residues are part of each CDR3. The D gene is left open where the match is weak. Some rows have no size entry. The others give once, few or many, or a class for an expanded clone.

cdr3_nt cdr3_aa j_call v_call d_call clone_size
TGTGCCAGCAGCCGGACAGGGGTCACTGAAGCTTTCTTT CASSRTGVTEAFF TRBJ1-1 TRBV7-9 TRBD1 NA
TGTGCCACCGGCGAGGGTACAGGGAGTTCCTACGAGCAGTACTTC CATGEGTGSSYEQYF TRBJ2-7 TRBV6-5 NA once
TGTGCCAGCACCACAGAGGGATATGGCTATAGCAATCAGCCCCAGCATTTT CASTTEGYGYSNQPQHF TRBJ1-5 TRBV28 NA few
TGCGCCAGCAGCTTGGGACAAGCAAGGGACGGCTACACCTTC CASSLGQARDGYTF TRBJ1-2 TRBV5-1 NA NA
TGTGCCAGCAGTCCCGAGGGGGGAAGGCACGAGCAGTACTTC CASSPEGGRHEQYF TRBJ2-7 TRBV28 NA once
TGTGCCAGCAGCACCGGGGCCTATGGCTACACCTTC CASSTGAYGYTF TRBJ1-2 TRBV12-3/TRBV12-4 NA once
TGTGCCAGCAGCTATGAGGGGACAGGGCTCCTCTCTGGGGCCAACGTCCTGACTTTC CASSYEGTGLLSGANVLTF TRBJ2-6 TRBV5-5 TRBD1 NA
TGTGCCAGCAGCTGGGGAGTAGGGGGTAACACCATATATTTT CASSWGVGGNTIYF TRBJ1-3 TRBV7-2 NA NA
TGTGCCAGCAGTGAAGGAGGGGAAAAACTGTTTTTT CASSEGGEKLFF TRBJ1-4 TRBV2 NA NA
TGTGCCAGCAGTAACCCGGGGGGCGGGGAGACCCAGTACTTC CASSNPGGGETQYF TRBJ2-5 TRBV3-1/TRBV3-2 NA few
TGTGCCAGCAGCCCTCAGGGTTATGGCTACACCTTC CASSPQGYGYTF TRBJ1-2 TRBV9 NA NA
TGTGCCAGTAGTATAGCTAGCGAGACTTCCTACGAGCAGTACTTC CASSIASETSYEQYF TRBJ2-7 TRBV19 NA NA
TGTGCCAGCAGTGCCGGTTGGGGGAGGATTAATGAAAAACTGTTTTTT CASSAGWGRINEKLFF TRBJ1-4 TRBV6-1 NA once
TGTGCCATCAGTGAGGTGGACAGGGGCCTTCTCTATGGCTACACCTTC CAISEVDRGLLYGYTF TRBJ1-2 TRBV10-3 TRBD1 NA
TGTGCCAGCTCATCGGATCTGAACACTGAAGCTTTCTTT CASSSDLNTEAFF TRBJ1-1 TRBV18 NA NA
TGCGCCAGCAGCGACAGGGGAGAGGAAGCCGGGGAGCTGTTTTTT CASSDRGEEAGELFF TRBJ2-2 TRBV4-3 TRBD1 NA
TGTGCCAGCAGCTTAGAAGTAAATACGCAGTATTTT CASSLEVNTQYF TRBJ2-3 TRBV7-9 NA NA
TGTGCCAGCAGCTCGCCGTATAGCTCCTACGAGCAGTACTTC CASSSPYSSYEQYF TRBJ2-7 TRBV5-6 NA NA
TGTGCCAGCAGTGCTGGCGGGGGGGTTAGCTCCTACAATGAGCAGTTCTTC CASSAGGGVSSYNEQFF TRBJ2-1 TRBV6-4 TRBD2 NA
TGTGCCAGCAGCTCCCAGGGGATGGGGGGCTACACCTTC CASSSQGMGGYTF TRBJ1-2 TRBV7-9 NA NA
TGTGCCAGCAGCTCCCGCTCTGGACTAGCTAAAGGTAATGAGCAGTTCTTC CASSSRSGLAKGNEQFF TRBJ2-1 TRBV27 TRBD2 NA
TGTGCCAGCAGCCTGGACAGGTTCAATAATTCACCCCTCCACTTT CASSLDRFNNSPLHF TRBJ1-6 TRBV7-9 TRBD1 many
TGTGCCAGTAGTGCCCAACAAGTGGAGCAGTTCTTC CASSAQQVEQFF TRBJ2-1 TRBV19 NA NA
TGTGCCACCGCGAAAGGGTCCCTGACCGGGGAGCTGTTTTTT CATAKGSLTGELFF TRBJ2-2 TRBV10-3 NA NA
TGTGCCAGCAGCTTTGGCAGCTACGAGCAGTACTTC CASSFGSYEQYF TRBJ2-7 TRBV5-6 NA NA
TGTGCCAGCAGTCCCGCTAGAGAGCAGTTCTTC CASSPAREQFF TRBJ2-1 TRBV12-3/TRBV12-4 NA NA
TGCGCCAGCAGCCAAGTGTCAGGGAGCACCGGGGAGCTGTTTTTT CASSQVSGSTGELFF TRBJ2-2 TRBV4-1 NA NA
TGTGCCAGCACCGGACTAGTCTACGAGCAGTACTTC CASTGLVYEQYF TRBJ2-7 TRBV28 TRBD2 NA
TGTGCCAGCAACTTCGGGGATGGCAATCAGCCCCAGCATTTT CASNFGDGNQPQHF TRBJ1-5 TRBV6-6 NA NA
TGTGCCAGCAGCTTACGTCGATTGGGGTTTCAAGAGACCCAGTACTTC CASSLRRLGFQETQYF TRBJ2-5 TRBV7-8 NA NA
TGCGCCAGCTCCGAAGAAATCCGGGGGCCCCTCCACTTT CASSEEIRGPLHF TRBJ1-6 TRBV5-1 NA NA
TGTGCCAGCAACCTGGACAGGGCCTACGGGGATGAGCAGTTCTTC CASNLDRAYGDEQFF TRBJ2-1 TRBV6-4 TRBD1 NA
TGTGCCAGCCGGAAGCAGTACTTC CASRKQYF TRBJ2-7 TRBV7-5 NA NA
TGTGCCAGCTCACTCATAAGCAGGGGAGCGGAAAACACCATATATTTT CASSLISRGAENTIYF TRBJ1-3 TRBV18 NA NA
TGTGCCAGCAGCTTTAACTATGGCTACACCTTC CASSFNYGYTF TRBJ1-2 TRBV5-4 NA NA
TGCAGCGTTGAGGGACTAGCGGGACCTGAATTTTACGAGCAGTACTTC CSVEGLAGPEFYEQYF TRBJ2-7 TRBV29-1 TRBD2 once
TGTGCCAGCAGCTTAGTGGGAGGGACAGATACGCAGTATTTT CASSLVGGTDTQYF TRBJ2-3 TRBV11-2 TRBD2 NA
TGTGCCAGCAGCCAGGGGGTTGGAGGCACTGAAGCTTTCTTT CASSQGVGGTEAFF TRBJ1-1 TRBV3-1/TRBV3-2 NA NA
TGTGCCAGCAGCTTGGACAGTGATGTGGACGAGCAGTACTTC CASSLDSDVDEQYF TRBJ2-7 TRBV7-9 NA NA
TGTGCCAGCAGCCTTAACTCCGGGGGCCACGAGCAGTACTTC CASSLNSGGHEQYF TRBJ2-7 TRBV11-2 NA NA